The next 30 T cell receptor beta chains were all read from a single sample in a study of blood T cell repertoires in COVID-19. This table comes from immunoSEQ multiplex PCR, and its TCRdb copy is limited to in-frame clones, with some not included. Among about 270,000 clones, approximately 85% were seen once, and the ten largest hold approximately 9%. The sample was PBMCs or T cells enriched from blood (not recorded which). These receptors all stem from a woman aged 50 to 60 with acute COVID-19.

This sequence joins TRBV27 and TRBJ1-2, with 10 bases that match TRBD1. This CDR3 spans 16 amino acids. V shed 5 bases and J 3 bases; nucleotides not matched to a gene: 9. Germline V gene sequence: CDR1 MNHEY, CDR2 SMNVEV (reference sequence). The CDR3 DNA reads TGTGCCAGCAGTCTGTCTTGGGGACAGGGGCACTATGGCTACACCTTC. Translated, it gives CASSLSWGQGHYGYTF.

This clone has just one count. This sequence joins TRBV7-2 and TRBJ1-2; 7 bases match TRBD1. There are 13 residues in the CDR3. Germline CDR1 is SGHTA and CDR2 is FQGNSA. V was clipped by 7 bases and J by 6 bases; unmatched bases: 8. CDR3 loop: CASTQTGSDGYTF. The DNA of the CDR3 is TGTGCCAGCACCCAGACAGGGAGCGATGGCTACACCTTC.

This chain connects TRBV4-1 to TRBJ2-7; D might be TRBD1 (5 bases). Germline V gene sequence: CDR1 MGHRA, CDR2 YSYEKL. Between the trimmed V and J ends, which lost 1 base and 2 bases, there was a span of 12 bases. The CDR3 has 15 amino acids. The CDR3 DNA follows: TGCGCCAGCAGCCAAGGAGACAGCCTACCCTACGAGCAGTACTTC. Its translation: CASSQGDSLPYEQYF.

V and J are TRBV5-6 and TRBJ2-2; 7 bases line up with TRBD1. The CDR3 covers 14 residues. Trimming removed 6 bases from V and 4 bases from J; junction bases left unmatched: 6. Germline CDR1 SGHDT, CDR2 YYEEEE. The CDR3: CASTGQEVTGELFF. CDR3 nucleotide sequence: TGTGCCAGCACAGGACAGGAGGTCACCGGGGAGCTGTTTTTT. The full variable domain, rest sourced from reference TRBV5-6 and TRBJ2-2, is DAGVTQSPTHLIKTRGQQVTLRCSPKSGHDTVSWYQQALGQGPQFIFQYYEEEERQRGNFPDRFSGHQFPNYSSELNVNALLLGDSALYLCASTGQEVTGELFFGEGSRLTVL.

The chain uses TRBV14 and TRBJ2-2, with 7 bases aligning to TRBD2. Germline CDR1 and CDR2: SGHDN and FVKESK. The CDR3 length is 16 residues. The junction had 9 bases not matched to a gene; V was cut back by 0 bases and J by 8 bases. For the CDR3, the DNA is TGTGCCAGCAGCCAAGATCTTGCGGGGGTTACAGGGGAGCTGTTTTTT. Residues: CASSQDLAGVTGELFF.

The rearrangement links TRBV9 to TRBJ1-1; TRBD1 is a possible D gene (6 bases). Trimming removed 2 bases at V and 1 base at J, with 15 bases between. The length of the CDR3 is 16 residues. CDR1 is SGDLS and CDR2 is YYNGEE in the germline V gene. CDR3 sequence reads: CASSVEPGGANTEAFF. CDR3 bases: TGTGCCAGCAGCGTCGAGCCCGGGGGGGCGAACACTGAAGCTTTCTTT.

This clone came up once. V is TRBV10-3 and J is TRBJ2-3, with 9 bases identical to TRBD1. The CDR3 loop spans 14 amino acids. The V segment lost 6 bases and the J segment 3 bases; nucleotides outside the gene matches: 4. Germline CDR1 and CDR2: ENHRY and SYGVKD. The CDR3 here is CAIRDRGDTDTQYF. The CDR3 DNA follows: TGTGCCATCAGGGACAGGGGCGATACAGATACGCAGTATTTT.

The chain couples TRBV30 to TRBJ2-2; D ambiguous. CDR1 is GTSNPN, CDR2 SVGIG, per germline (reference sequence). The CDR3 length is 13 residues. The ends were cut back, 2 bases at V and 1 base at J, with 5 bases in the middle. The CDR3 DNA sequence: TGTGCCTGGAGTTTATTGAACACCGGGGAGCTGTTTTTT. Encoded protein: CAWSLLNTGELFF. The variable domain in full, completed from reference TRBV30 and TRBJ2-2, reads SQTIHQWPATLVQPVGSPLSLECTVEGTSNPNLYWYRQAAGRGLQLLFYSVGIGQISSEVPQNLSASRPQDRQFILSSKKLLLSDSGFYLCAWSLLNTGELFFGEGSRLTVL.

This sequence joins TRBV30 and TRBJ2-5; TRBD1 might be the D (5 bases). In germline, CDR1 is GTSNPN, CDR2 SVGIG (reference sequence). V lost 5 bases and J lost 2, with 18 bases in between. The CDR3 extends over 15 amino acids. The CDR3 loop reads CAWDPQHQGQETQYF. The CDR3 nucleotides read TGTGCCTGGGATCCTCAACATCAGGGACAAGAGACCCAGTACTTC.

This clone has a single count. The V gene is TRBV7-2, the J gene TRBJ1-6; TRBD1 might be the D (5 bases). The CDR3 extends over 14 amino acids. V lost 7 bases to trimming and J lost 7 bases, with 14 bases between them. CDR1 SGHTA and CDR2 FQGNSA come from the germline V gene. DNA for the CDR3: TGTGCCAGCACCTTTAGTGGGGGGAATTCACCCCTCCACTTT. Encoded protein: CASTFSGGNSPLHF.

V gene TRBV10-2 combines with J gene TRBJ1-1; TRBD1 matches 7 bases. Germline CDR1 WSHSY, CDR2 SAAADI. This CDR3 comprises 14 residues. The trim removed 6 bases at V and 3 bases at J, leaving 7 bases unmatched. The CDR3 DNA sequence: TGCGCCAGCAGCCGATTTGACAGGGACACTGAAGCTTTCTTT. Its translation: CASSRFDRDTEAFF.

The V call is TRBV5-1, the J call TRBJ2-2, with TRBD1 matching 11 bases. This CDR3 comprises 17 residues. Trimming took 0 bases from V and 4 from J; bases not matched to a gene: 5. Germline V gene sequence: CDR1 SGHRS, CDR2 YFSETQ. CDR3 region: CASSLVTGTGGTGELFF. The CDR3 coding sequence is TGCGCCAGCAGCTTGGTCACCGGGACAGGGGGCACCGGGGAGCTGTTTTTT.

V gene TRBV5-1 combines with J gene TRBJ1-5, with TRBD1 identical over 9 bases. This CDR3 is 18 amino acids long. CDR1 is SGHRS and CDR2 is YFSETQ in the germline V gene. V gave up 0 bases and J gave up 9 bases; unmatched junction bases: 16. CDR3 sequence (DNA): TGCGCCAGCAGCTTGGAGCCAGGTGGCGAGAGACAGGGGGGGCCCCAGCATTTT. Residues: CASSLEPGGERQGGPQHF.

V gene TRBV5-1 combines with J gene TRBJ2-3, with TRBD2 matching 9 bases. V lost 5 bases to trimming and J lost 2 bases; unmatched junction nucleotides: 6. CDR3 length: 15 residues. The V gene's germline CDR1 is SGHRS and CDR2 YFSETQ. The CDR3 spells CASRRGGLSTDTQYF. The CDR3, as DNA: TGCGCCAGCAGGCGGGGGGGCCTCTCCACAGATACGCAGTATTTT.

This rearrangement joins TRBV18 to TRBJ1-1; weak D call: TRBD1 (5 bases). The CDR3 extends over 13 amino acids. The germline V gene encodes CDR1 KGHSH and CDR2 LQKENI. Trimming removed 5 bases at V and 1 base at J, with 8 bases between. CDR3 sequence reads: CASSSQGNTEAFF. The CDR3 nucleotides are TGTGCCAGCTCATCTCAGGGGAACACTGAAGCTTTCTTT. Full variable domain (missing parts from reference TRBV18 and TRBJ1-1): NAGVMQNPRHLVRRRGQEARLRCSPMKGHSHVYWYRQLPEEGLKFMVYLQKENIIDESGMPKERFSAEFPKEGPSILRIQQVVRGDSAAYFCASSSQGNTEAFFGQGTRLTVV.

V gene TRBV7-3 combines with J gene TRBJ2-3; D possibly corresponds to TRBD2 (6 bases). Germline loops: CDR1 SGHTA, CDR2 FQGTGA. The V gene lost 0 bases and the J gene lost 0 bases, with 10 bases spanning the gap. The CDR3 totals 16 residues. As DNA, the CDR3 is TGTGCCAGCAGCTTAACCCGGGACTCTAGCACAGATACGCAGTATTTT. Protein product: CASSLTRDSSTDTQYF. The variable domain in full, completed from reference TRBV7-3 and TRBJ2-3, reads GAGVSQTPSNKVTEKGKYVELRCDPISGHTALYWYRQSLGQGPEFLIYFQGTGAADDSGLPNDRFFAVRPEGSVSTLKIQRTERGDSAVYLCASSLTRDSSTDTQYFGPGTRLTVL.

The chain uses TRBV4-1 and TRBJ2-7; 10 bases map to TRBD2. Germline loops: CDR1 MGHRA, CDR2 YSYEKL. This CDR3 has 17 amino acids. V trimming: 0 bases; J trimming: 7 bases; junction bases outside the gene matches: 12. The CDR3 bases are TGCGCCAGCAGCCAAGAGGAGAGGACTAGCGGTGCTGGGGAGCAGTACTTC. Translating gives CASSQEERTSGAGEQYF.

The chain recombines TRBV9 with TRBJ1-1; D is perhaps TRBD1 (5 bases). V shed 1 base and J shed 4 bases, with 11 bases lying between them. The V gene's germline CDR1 is SGDLS and CDR2 YYNGEE. CDR3 length: 14 residues. CDR3 residues: CASSVNWGGTEAFF. CDR3 nucleotide sequence: TGTGCCAGCAGCGTAAACTGGGGGGGCACTGAAGCTTTCTTT.

This sequence joins TRBV2 and TRBJ2-7, with 11 bases matching TRBD1. This CDR3 comprises 14 residues. Trimming took 7 bases from V and 3 from J; bases not matched to a gene: 5. The germline V gene has CDR1 SNHLY and CDR2 FYNNEI. CDR3 sequence reads: CASTGQGANYEQYF. The DNA for the CDR3 is TGTGCCAGCACAGGACAGGGGGCGAACTACGAGCAGTACTTC.

This chain uses TRBV10-1 with TRBJ2-1; a possible D gene is TRBD2 (7 bases). Germline V gene data show CDR1 as WNHNN and CDR2 as SYGVQD (reference sequence). The CDR3 runs 17 residues. Trimming left V 3 bases short and J 4 bases short, with 19 bases between. CDR3 coding DNA: TGCGCCAGCAGTGACCTCGGGGCGGGGAGGGGGTACAATGAGCAGTTCTTC. Protein: CASSDLGAGRGYNEQFF.

V gene TRBV18 combines with J gene TRBJ1-1, with 8 bases aligning to TRBD1. Germline assignment: CDR1 KGHSH and CDR2 LQKENI. The CDR3 runs 15 residues. V gave up 5 bases and J gave up 7 bases; unmatched junction bases: 12. The CDR3 DNA reads TGTGCCAGCTCATTTGACAGGGGCGGGGCGGATGAAGCTTTCTTT. Translating gives CASSFDRGGADEAFF.

The chain combines TRBV11-2 with TRBJ1-1; TRBD1 is a possible D gene (5 bases). The CDR3 runs to 14 residues. Germline-derived CDR1 and CDR2 are SGHAT and FQNNGV. The V end was cut by 3 bases, the J end by 2 bases, with 10 bases between. In DNA, the CDR3 is TGTGCCAGCAGCTTTTCCGGGACTAACACTGAAGCTTTCTTT. Translating it yields CASSFSGTNTEAFF.

This sequence joins TRBV21-1 and TRBJ1-5; the D call in the table, TRBD1, was not verified against the DNA. TRBV21-1 is noted as a pseudogene. CDR3 length: 18 residues. The CDR3 loop reads CASRTLVTGEYSNQPQHF. The CDR3, as DNA: TGTGCCAGCCGAACTCTAGTCACAGGGGAATATAGCAATCAGCCCCAGCATTTT.

J is TRBJ2-7 and V is TRBV12-3 or TRBV12-4, with D unresolved. V shed 3 bases and J shed 4 bases, with 10 bases lying between them. CDR3 length: 13 amino acids. The CDR3 spells CASSLGVNYEQYF. As DNA, the CDR3 is TGTGCCAGCAGTTTGGGCGTGAATTACGAGCAGTACTTC.

This chain uses TRBV3-1 (or the pseudogene TRBV3-2) with TRBJ1-2; TRBD1 is a possible D gene (5 bases). Between the trimmed V and J ends, which lost 4 bases and 6 bases, there was a span of 12 bases. Germline CDR1 is LGHDT and CDR2 is YNNKEL (reference sequence). This CDR3 comprises 13 residues. CDR3 amino acids: CASSLGTGDGYTF. The CDR3 DNA reads TGTGCCAGCAGCCTAGGGACGGGGGATGGCTACACCTTC.

The chain joins TRBV9 to TRBJ1-4, with TRBD1 as a possible D gene (6 bases). CDR3 size: 15 residues. Germline values: CDR1 SGDLS, CDR2 YYNGEE. The ends were cut back, 7 bases at V and 2 bases at J, with 15 bases in the middle. CDR3 sequence reads: CASSSGGWTNEKLFF. The CDR3 bases are TGTGCCAGCTCCTCGGGGGGCTGGACTAATGAAAAACTGTTTTTT. The full variable domain, completed using reference TRBV9 and TRBJ1-4, is DSGVTQTPKHLITATGQRVTLRCSPRSGDLSVYWYQQSLDQGLQFLIQYYNGEERAKGNILERFSAQQFPDLHSELNLSSLELGDSALYFCASSSGGWTNEKLFFGSGTQLSVL.

The rearrangement links TRBV7-9 to TRBJ1-6; TRBD1 might be the D (5 bases). V lost 5 bases and J lost 12, with 17 bases in between. Germline CDR1 is SEHNR and CDR2 is FQNEAQ (reference sequence). The CDR3 extends over 14 amino acids. The chain's CDR3 is CASSPKGEIRPLHF. CDR3 nucleotide sequence: TGTGCCAGCAGCCCCAAAGGGGAAATTCGACCCCTCCACTTT.

DNA of the CDR3: TGTGCCAGCAGCTTAGTACAGGGAAACACCGGGGAGCTGTTTTTT. Its protein product is CASSLVQGNTGELFF. The chain combines TRBV7-8 with TRBJ2-2; TRBD1 might be the D (6 bases). CDR1 and CDR2 from the germline V gene are SGHVS and FQNEAQ. The CDR3 has 15 amino acids. V dropped 1 base and J dropped 2 bases, with 8 bases sitting between them.

The rearrangement joins TRBV29-1 to TRBJ2-7; 8 bases fit TRBD1. Germline CDR1 is SQVTM and CDR2 is ANQGSEA. The J segment lost 3 bases and the V segment lost 7 bases, leaving 5 bases of the junction unmatched. The CDR3 contains 12 residues. As DNA, the CDR3 is TGCAGCGCCTCTGGACAGGGCTACGAGCAGTACTTC. Amino acid sequence: CSASGQGYEQYF.

This clone is a singleton in its sample. This chain uses TRBV4-2 with TRBJ2-5, with TRBD1 identical over 9 bases. Germline V CDR1 and CDR2: LGHNA, YNFKEQ. Germline trimming cut 0 bases from V and 2 bases from J; bases unmatched to any gene: 1. The CDR3 loop spans 15 amino acids. The CDR3 coding sequence is TGTGCCAGCAGCCAAGAGGACAGGGGACAAGAGACCCAGTACTTC. As protein: CASSQEDRGQETQYF.